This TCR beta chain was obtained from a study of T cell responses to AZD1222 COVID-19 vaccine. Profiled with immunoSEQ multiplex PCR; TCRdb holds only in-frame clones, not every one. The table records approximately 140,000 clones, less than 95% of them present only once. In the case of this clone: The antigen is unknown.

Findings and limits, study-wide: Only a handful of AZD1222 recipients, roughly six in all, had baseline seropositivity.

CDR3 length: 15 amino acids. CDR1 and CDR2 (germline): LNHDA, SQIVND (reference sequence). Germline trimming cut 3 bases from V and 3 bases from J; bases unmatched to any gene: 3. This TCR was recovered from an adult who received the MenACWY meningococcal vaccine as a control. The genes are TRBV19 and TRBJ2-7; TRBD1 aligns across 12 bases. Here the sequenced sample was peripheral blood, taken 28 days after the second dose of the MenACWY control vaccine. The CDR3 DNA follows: TGTGCCAGTAGTATTGGGGACAGGGGGCACTACGAGCAGTACTTC. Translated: CASSIGDRGHYEQYF.